A single sample gave rise to the 30 T cell receptor beta chains below, sequenced in a study of blood T cell repertoires in COVID-19. The repertoire was sequenced with immunoSEQ multiplex PCR; TCRdb's copy has only in-frame clones and lacks some. Of fewer than 700,000 clones listed, about 89% are singletons. The material sequenced was peripheral blood. The origin of the receptors is a woman aged 45-65 years with COVID-19, enrolled during active disease.

The chain has TRBV2 and TRBJ1-1, with a possible D match to TRBD1 (5 bases). Germline V gene lookup returns CDR1 SNHLY and CDR2 FYNNEI. V lost 6 bases and J 4 bases, leaving 12 bases between the germline ends. The CDR3 consists of 13 residues. The CDR3 DNA reads TGTGCCAGCAGAGAGGATCAGGGCACTGAAGCTTTCTTT. This gives the protein CASREDQGTEAFF.

This clone has only one observation. This chain uses TRBV19 with TRBJ1-5; D not certain. With 5 bases removed from V and 6 bases from J, the gap between germline ends came to 17 bases. CDR1 is LNHDA, CDR2 SQIVND, per germline (reference sequence). CDR3 length: 15 residues. This chain's CDR3 is CASSFPGISGQPQHF. DNA for the CDR3: TGTGCCAGTAGTTTCCCGGGAATTTCAGGTCAGCCCCAGCATTTT.

In regard to this clone: This specimen includes other DNA sequences encoding the same CDR3. This chain links TRBV27 with TRBJ2-1; D gene ambiguous. Germline V lookup: CDR1 MNHEY, CDR2 SMNVEV (reference sequence). The CDR3 is 13 amino acids. Trimming left V 0 bases short and J 4 bases short, with 4 bases between. CDR3 protein: CASSLSAYNEQFF. The CDR3 DNA follows: TGTGCCAGCAGTTTATCAGCTTACAATGAGCAGTTCTTC.

The rearrangement joins TRBV2 to TRBJ2-1; 7 nucleotides match TRBD2. The J segment lost 5 bases and the V segment lost 8 bases, leaving 6 bases of the junction unmatched. The CDR3 runs 13 residues. Germline V lookup: CDR1 SNHLY, CDR2 FYNNEI. CDR3 bases: TGTGCCAGCCTCTGGGGGGGAAACAATGAGCAGTTCTTC. Translation gives CASLWGGNNEQFF.

The chain is built from TRBV28 and TRBJ2-1; D perhaps matches TRBD2 (6 bases). The CDR3 is made up of 14 amino acids. CDR1 MDHEN and CDR2 SYDVKM come from the germline V gene. With 6 bases removed from V and 7 bases from J, the gap between germline ends came to 16 bases. CDR3 region: CASSLGGIQNEQFF. CDR3 bases: TGTGCCAGCAGCCTTGGGGGGATACAAAATGAGCAGTTCTTC.

The chain links TRBV2 to TRBJ1-1; TRBD1 agrees at 9 bases. The V gene end was trimmed by 10 bases and the J gene end by 3 bases; junction bases not matched to a gene: 6. The CDR3 covers 13 residues. In germline, CDR1 is SNHLY, CDR2 FYNNEI. The CDR3 region is CATSTGGDTEAFF. The CDR3 bases are TGTGCCACCTCGACAGGGGGAGACACTGAAGCTTTCTTT.

J is TRBJ2-7 and V is TRBV19; 7 bases map to TRBD2. There are 16 residues in the CDR3. Germline CDR1 and CDR2: LNHDA and SQIVND (reference sequence). The J segment lost 2 bases and the V segment lost 4 bases, leaving 11 bases of the junction unmatched. The CDR3 DNA sequence: TGTGCCAGTAGTACCCCCCTTAGTCGGGGGGCCTACGAGCAGTACTTC. Translating it yields CASSTPLSRGAYEQYF.

This clone showed up just a few times. The chain couples TRBV7-8 to TRBJ1-1; tentatively, D is TRBD1 (5 bases). This CDR3 is built from 15 residues. Trimming removed 5 bases at V and 1 base at J, with 14 bases between. Germline lookup yields CDR1 SGHVS and CDR2 FQNEAQ. The CDR3 spells CASSRDRASNTEAFF. CDR3 coding DNA: TGTGCCAGCAGCCGCGACAGAGCATCGAACACTGAAGCTTTCTTT.

V usage is TRBV4-1 and J usage is TRBJ1-5, with 12 bases that match TRBD1. Per the germline V gene, CDR1 is MGHRA and CDR2 is YSYEKL. With 5 bases clipped from V and 6 bases from J, the junction kept 17 bases outside the gene matches. The CDR3 contains 19 residues. The CDR3 is CASSSGTGGFGPVSQPQHF. The CDR3 DNA reads TGCGCCAGCAGCTCCGGGACAGGGGGCTTCGGGCCTGTCAGTCAGCCCCAGCATTTT.

The gene calls are TRBV19 and TRBJ2-3, with D maybe TRBD1 (6 bases). CDR1 LNHDA and CDR2 SQIVND come from the germline V gene (reference sequence). Trimming left V 3 bases short and J 0 bases short, with 16 bases between. The CDR3 consists of 17 residues. Here the CDR3 DNA reads TGTGCCAGTAGTATCCGGACAGCCTCTTCTAGCACAGATACGCAGTATTTT. It is translated as CASSIRTASSSTDTQYF.

The chain links TRBV18 to TRBJ1-1; D ambiguous. Trimming stripped 2 bases from V and 1 base from J, with 8 bases between. The CDR3 is made up of 14 amino acids. CDR1 and CDR2 (germline): KGHSH, LQKENI. CDR3 sequence: CASSPEATNTEAFF. The CDR3 DNA reads as TGTGCCAGCTCACCAGAGGCGACGAACACTGAAGCTTTCTTT.

This chain uses TRBV28 with TRBJ1-5; D is ambiguous. The CDR3 loop spans 11 amino acids. Trimming removed 4 bases from V and 10 bases from J, with 8 bases in between. Germline V gene lookup returns CDR1 MDHEN and CDR2 SYDVKM. DNA for the CDR3: TGTGCCAGCAGTTGGGAGGGCCCCCAGCATTTT. This encodes CASSWEGPQHF.

The chain joins TRBV27 to TRBJ1-4; D remains ambiguous. The CDR3 sequence is 14 residues long. In germline, CDR1 is MNHEY, CDR2 SMNVEV (reference sequence). The ends were cut back, 3 bases at V and 4 bases at J, with 9 bases in the middle. CDR3 residues: CASSFGRVNEKLFF. Written as DNA, the CDR3 is TGTGCCAGCAGTTTTGGGCGAGTTAATGAAAAACTGTTTTTT.

This clone was counted a single time. The V gene is TRBV6-5, the J gene TRBJ1-2; a possible D gene is TRBD1 (5 bases). The CDR3 length is 14 residues. Germline CDR1 is MNHEY and CDR2 is SVGAGI. V dropped 6 bases and J dropped 3 bases, with 14 bases sitting between them. CDR3 protein: CASSLRQRDYGYTF. Here the CDR3 DNA reads TGTGCCAGCAGCTTAAGACAGAGAGACTATGGCTACACCTTC.

The rearrangement uses TRBV12-3 or TRBV12-4 and TRBJ1-2; the match to TRBD1 covers 7 bases. Trimming took 7 bases from V and 4 from J; bases not matched to a gene: 6. The CDR3 runs to 13 residues. CDR3: CASNKQGSYGYTF. The CDR3 DNA sequence: TGTGCCAGCAACAAACAGGGGTCCTATGGCTACACCTTC.

The chain employs TRBV21-1 and TRBJ1-2. TRBV21-1 is shown as a pseudogene. The CDR3 covers 15 residues. The CDR3 is CASSERGLANYGYTF. The DNA of the CDR3 is TGTGCCAGCAGCGAGCGGGGGTTGGCTAACTATGGCTACACCTTC.

The chain joins TRBV7-2 to TRBJ2-3; TRBD2 matches at 12 bases. V was clipped by 1 base and J by 0 bases; unmatched bases: 8. The CDR3 extends over 19 amino acids. In germline, CDR1 is SGHTA, CDR2 FQGNSA. This chain's CDR3 is CASSLGFLAGGASTDTQYF. DNA for the CDR3: TGTGCCAGCAGCTTAGGGTTTCTAGCGGGGGGGGCTAGCACAGATACGCAGTATTTT. The full variable domain, in which reference TRBV7-2 and TRBJ2-3 provide the parts outside the CDR3, is GAGVSQSPSNKVTEKGKDVELRCDPISGHTALYWYRQSLGQGLEFLIYFQGNSAPDKSGLPSDRFSAERTGGSVSTLTIQRTQQEDSAVYLCASSLGFLAGGASTDTQYFGPGTRLTVL.

The genes are TRBV30 and TRBJ1-5; 7 nucleotides align to TRBD1. This CDR3 is 13 amino acids long. V shed 5 bases, J shed 6 bases, and the junction held 7 bases outside the gene matches. Germline V gene lookup returns CDR1 GTSNPN and CDR2 SVGIG (reference sequence). In DNA, the CDR3 is TGTGCCTGGCAGACAGGGTTAGGTCAGCCCCAGCATTTT. It specifies CAWQTGLGQPQHF.

DNA for the CDR3: TGTGCCAGCTCACCACCCCAAGGGGTGCGCGAGCAGTACTTC. This codes for CASSPPQGVREQYF. V usage is TRBV18 and J usage is TRBJ2-7, with a possible D match to TRBD1 (5 bases). The CDR3 contains 14 residues. Germline CDR1 reads KGHSH; CDR2 reads LQKENI. V was clipped by 0 bases and J by 6 bases, with 12 bases between them.

The genes are TRBV5-6 and TRBJ1-5; D is ambiguous. CDR3 length: 16 residues. V lost 2 bases and J 1 base, leaving 13 bases between the germline ends. The germline gives CDR1 SGHDT, CDR2 YYEEEE. CDR3 sequence reads: CASSFGSRRSNQPQHF. The CDR3 DNA sequence: TGTGCCAGCAGCTTTGGGTCCAGGAGGAGCAATCAGCCCCAGCATTTT.

The chain carries TRBV6-6 and TRBJ1-1; D is perhaps TRBD1 (5 bases). The V gene's germline CDR1 is MNHNY and CDR2 SVGAGI (reference sequence). The CDR3 spans 12 residues. The ends were cut back, 9 bases at V and 4 bases at J, with 12 bases in the middle. CDR3 DNA: TGTGCCAGTAAGACAGCTATCACTGAAGCTTTCTTT. This encodes CASKTAITEAFF.

The rearrangement links TRBV19 to TRBJ1-3; D is unclear. Germline assignment: CDR1 LNHDA and CDR2 SQIVND (reference sequence). The CDR3 covers 14 residues. Trimming left V 9 bases short and J 0 bases short, with 12 bases between. The CDR3 nucleotides are TGTGCCAGCGGACGGGGAGGCTCTGGAAACACCATATATTTT. Its protein product is CASGRGGSGNTIYF.

V is TRBV24-1 and J is TRBJ2-3; D not resolved. Trimming removed 5 bases from V and 3 bases from J, with 8 bases in between. Germline lookup yields CDR1 KGHDR and CDR2 SFDVKD. The CDR3 extends over 13 amino acids. Written as DNA, the CDR3 is TGTGCCACCAGTGGGTCCTATACAGATACGCAGTATTTT. Protein sequence: CATSGSYTDTQYF.

This sequence joins TRBV5-4 and TRBJ2-3; D remains ambiguous. Germline CDR1 reads SGHNT; CDR2 reads YYREEE (reference sequence). The germline V and J ends were trimmed by 1 base and 1 base, with 7 bases remaining between them. CDR3 length: 14 amino acids. CDR3 protein: CASSLSSGTDTQYF. The CDR3 DNA sequence: TGTGCCAGCAGCTTGTCCAGCGGCACAGATACGCAGTATTTT.

The rearrangement joins TRBV9 to TRBJ1-2; maybe TRBD1 (5 bases). Germline-derived CDR1 and CDR2 are SGDLS and YYNGEE. V shed 0 bases and J shed 3 bases, with 9 bases lying between them. The CDR3 totals 14 residues. The CDR3 DNA reads TGTGCCAGCAGCGTAGACGACAGTCACTATGGCTACACCTTC. This translates into CASSVDDSHYGYTF.

This chain connects TRBV4-1 to TRBJ2-3; D is ambiguous. V lost 4 bases, J lost 6 bases, and 14 bases lay in between. CDR3 length equals 14 residues. Germline loops: CDR1 MGHRA, CDR2 YSYEKL. The CDR3 is CASSLSALWDTQYF. For the CDR3, the DNA is TGCGCCAGCAGCCTCTCAGCGCTATGGGATACGCAGTATTTT.

This sequence joins TRBV5-1 and TRBJ1-3; 7 nucleotides line up with TRBD1. Germline-derived CDR1 and CDR2 are SGHRS and YFSETQ. This CDR3 region has 14 residues. With V trimmed by 4 bases and J by 2 bases, 3 bases remained unmatched. The CDR3 loop reads CASSRGTAGNTIYF. As DNA, the CDR3 is TGCGCCAGCAGCAGAGGGACAGCTGGAAACACCATATATTTT.

The chain uses TRBV29-1 and TRBJ2-3; TRBD2 agrees at 7 bases. The CDR3 sequence is 15 residues long. Germline V gene lookup returns CDR1 SQVTM and CDR2 ANQGSEA. J was trimmed by 3 bases and V by 4 bases; bases with no gene match: 10. The chain's CDR3 is CSVVRVSGATDTQYF. The CDR3 nucleotides are TGCAGCGTTGTTCGGGTGAGCGGGGCTACAGATACGCAGTATTTT.

The rearrangement uses TRBV30 and TRBJ2-1; 11 bases align to TRBD2. J was trimmed by 6 bases and V by 3 bases; bases with no gene match: 7. Germline V lookup: CDR1 GTSNPN, CDR2 SVGIG (reference sequence). This CDR3 region has 15 residues. For the CDR3, the DNA is TGTGCCTGGAGGCCCGGGACTAGCGGTCGCAATGAGCAGTTCTTC. As protein: CAWRPGTSGRNEQFF. Variable domain in full (rest from reference TRBV30 and TRBJ2-1): SQTIHQWPATLVQPVGSPLSLECTVEGTSNPNLYWYRQAAGRGLQLLFYSVGIGQISSEVPQNLSASRPQDRQFILSSKKLLLSDSGFYLCAWRPGTSGRNEQFFGPGTRLTVL.

The gene calls are TRBV10-2 and TRBJ1-3, with D uncertain. The germline gives CDR1 WSHSY, CDR2 SAAADI. Trimming took off 2 bases at V and 0 bases at J, with 8 bases between the two ends. This CDR3 has 15 amino acids. The CDR3 DNA sequence: TGCGCCAGCAGTGAGGTTCCGAGCTCTGGAAACACCATATATTTT. It codes for CASSEVPSSGNTIYF.